Each of the 15 T cell receptor beta chains below was sequenced from the same sample in a study of blood T cell repertoires in COVID-19. Using immunoSEQ multiplex PCR, the repertoire was profiled, and TCRdb retains in-frame clones only, with some absent. The repertoire holds almost 500,000 clones, with 88% as singletons. Sample: PBMCs or T cells enriched from blood (not recorded which). The receptors here all came from an older woman who had recovered from COVID-19.

In the case of this clone: This CDR3 is also generated by other DNA sequences in the sample. This CDR3 reads CASSIPGNYGYTF. For the CDR3, the DNA is TGTGCCAGTAGTATTCCCGGGAACTATGGCTACACCTTC. The rearrangement joins TRBV19 to TRBJ1-2; D gene ambiguous. This CDR3 is 13 amino acids long. V lost 3 bases, J lost 2 bases, and 7 bases lay in between. Germline V gene lookup returns CDR1 LNHDA and CDR2 SQIVND (reference sequence).

The V gene is TRBV2, the J gene TRBJ1-6, with a possible D match to TRBD1 (6 bases). Germline CDR1 SNHLY, CDR2 FYNNEI. The CDR3 contains 16 residues. The germline V and J ends were trimmed by 1 base and 10 bases, with 17 bases remaining between them. The CDR3 DNA reads as TGTGCCAGCAGTGAAGAAGCTACAGGGTCTAACTCACCCCTCCACTTT. Translated: CASSEEATGSNSPLHF.

The chain is built from TRBV10-3 and TRBJ1-1, with 9 bases aligning to TRBD1. V dropped 5 bases and J dropped 4; count of bases not matched to a gene: 2. The CDR3 runs to 13 residues. The V gene's germline CDR1 is ENHRY and CDR2 SYGVKD. This chain's CDR3 is CAISMTGGTEAFF. CDR3 in DNA: TGTGCCATCAGTATGACAGGGGGCACTGAAGCTTTCTTT.

In this sample, this clone turned up a few times. The gene calls are TRBV7-8 and TRBJ2-1; D may be TRBD1 (5 bases). CDR3 length equals 16 residues. Between the trimmed V and J ends, which lost 2 bases and 0 bases, there was a span of 11 bases. The V gene's germline CDR1 is SGHVS and CDR2 FQNEAQ. In DNA, the CDR3 is TGTGCCAGCAGCTTACAGGGAAGGAGCTCCTACAATGAGCAGTTCTTC. As protein: CASSLQGRSSYNEQFF. Full variable domain (remainder filled in from reference TRBV7-8 and TRBJ2-1): GAGVSQSPRYKVAKRGQDVALRCDPISGHVSLFWYQQALGQGPEFLTYFQNEAQLDKSGLPSDRFFAERPEGSVSTLKIQRTQQEDSAVYLCASSLQGRSSYNEQFFGPGTRLTVL.

The chain employs TRBV10-3 and TRBJ1-5; TRBD1 is a possible D gene (6 bases). Germline lookup yields CDR1 ENHRY and CDR2 SYGVKD. Trimming stripped 9 bases from V and 4 bases from J, with 13 bases between. This CDR3 has 13 residues. CDR3 sequence: CAISGGLNQPQHF. DNA for the CDR3: TGTGCCATTTCGGGGGGCTTAAATCAGCCCCAGCATTTT.

This chain connects TRBV19 to TRBJ2-7; D is undetermined. This CDR3 has 15 residues. With 3 bases removed from V and 0 bases from J, the gap between germline ends came to 12 bases. CDR1 and CDR2 from the germline V gene are LNHDA and SQIVND (reference sequence). The CDR3 DNA follows: TGTGCCAGTAGTATTCCCTACCGGAGCTCCTACGAGCAGTACGTC. As protein: CASSIPYRSSYEQYV.

J is TRBJ2-1 and V is TRBV24-1; the match to TRBD2 covers 12 bases. Per germline, CDR1 KGHDR and CDR2 SFDVKD. V trimming: 5 bases; J trimming: 4 bases; junction bases outside the gene matches: 5. This CDR3 spans 16 amino acids. The CDR3 region is CATSAPLAGGYNEQFF. CDR3 DNA: TGTGCCACCAGTGCCCCCCTAGCGGGGGGGTACAATGAGCAGTTCTTC.

This clone came up once. This chain connects TRBV24-1 to TRBJ2-3; weak D call: TRBD1 (6 bases). CDR1 is KGHDR, CDR2 SFDVKD, per germline. V dropped 7 bases and J dropped 0 bases, with 13 bases sitting between them. The CDR3 covers 15 residues. The CDR3 region has the DNA TGTGCCACCAGCCCCGACAGGACTAGCACAGATACGCAGTATTTT. It is translated as CATSPDRTSTDTQYF.

The chain uses TRBV7-9 and TRBJ2-7; no definite D call. V shed 4 bases and J shed 2 bases, with 15 bases lying between them. Germline CDR1 and CDR2: SEHNR and FQNEAQ (reference sequence). There are 15 residues in the CDR3. DNA for the CDR3: TGTGCCAGCAGCTCCACCTTCGGAGTACCCTACGAGCAGTACGTC. This gives the protein CASSSTFGVPYEQYV.

This rearrangement joins TRBV4-1 to TRBJ1-3, with D unresolved. Germline CDR1 is MGHRA and CDR2 is YSYEKL. This CDR3 is built from 17 residues. Trimming removed 0 bases from V and 2 bases from J, with 14 bases in between. CDR3 nucleotide sequence: TGCGCCAGCAGCCAAGATTCTTCCGGGAGGGCTGGAAACACCATATATTTT. Translating it yields CASSQDSSGRAGNTIYF.

V gene TRBV5-1 combines with J gene TRBJ1-1; 7 positions agree with TRBD1. Germline V gene data show CDR1 as SGHRS and CDR2 as YFSETQ. The J segment lost 3 bases and the V segment lost 4 bases, leaving 9 bases of the junction unmatched. The CDR3 totals 15 residues. This CDR3 is CASSPDRIEDTEAFF. The CDR3, as DNA: TGCGCCAGCAGCCCGGACAGGATTGAGGACACTGAAGCTTTCTTT.

Points on this clone: The junction shows a germline mismatch at one end, possibly a read error. The CDR3, as DNA: TGTGCCAGCAGTGAAGCGTCAGGGGTGTCCTTC. It yields the protein CASSEASGVSF. This chain uses TRBV6-1 with TRBJ1-2, with a possible D match to TRBD1 (6 bases). The CDR3 runs to 11 residues. The germline V gene has CDR1 MNHNS and CDR2 SASEGT.

The chain employs TRBV5-1 and TRBJ1-4; tentative D call: TRBD1 (5 bases). CDR1 is SGHRS and CDR2 is YFSETQ in the germline V gene. V dropped 0 bases and J dropped 0 bases, with 9 bases sitting between them. The CDR3 is 16 residues long. In DNA form, the CDR3 reads TGCGCCAGCAGCTTGGGAGCGACAGCAACTAATGAAAAACTGTTTTTT. Its translation is CASSLGATATNEKLFF.

The gene calls are TRBV3-1 (or the pseudogene TRBV3-2) and TRBJ2-1, with 8 nucleotides matching TRBD2. V dropped 1 base and J dropped 5; count of bases not matched to a gene: 7. The CDR3 length is 16 residues. The germline V gene has CDR1 LGHDT and CDR2 YNNKEL (reference sequence). CDR3 bases: TGTGCCAGCAGCCAAGCGGAACGGGGGGGGCACAATGAGCAGTTCTTC. Its protein is CASSQAERGGHNEQFF.

This chain connects TRBV3-1 (or the pseudogene TRBV3-2) to TRBJ2-7; 7 positions match TRBD2. The ends lost 6 bases at V and 2 bases at J; junction bases unmatched: 4. Germline V gives CDR1 LGHDT, CDR2 YNNKEL (reference sequence). The CDR3 is 13 amino acids. The CDR3 DNA follows: TGTGCCAGCAGGTCCGGGGGGACCTACGAGCAGTACTTC. Translated: CASRSGGTYEQYF.